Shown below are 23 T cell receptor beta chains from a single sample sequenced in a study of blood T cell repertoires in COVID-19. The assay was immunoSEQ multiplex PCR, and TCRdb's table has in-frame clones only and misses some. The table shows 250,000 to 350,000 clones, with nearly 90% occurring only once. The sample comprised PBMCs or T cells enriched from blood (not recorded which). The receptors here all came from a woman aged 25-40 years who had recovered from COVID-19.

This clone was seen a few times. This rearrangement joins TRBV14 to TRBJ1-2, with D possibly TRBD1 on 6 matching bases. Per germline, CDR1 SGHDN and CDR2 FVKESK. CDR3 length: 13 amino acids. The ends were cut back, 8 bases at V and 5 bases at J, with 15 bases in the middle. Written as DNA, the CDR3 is TGTGCCAGCTCGAGCCAGGGGTGGTATGGCTACACCTTC. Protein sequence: CASSSQGWYGYTF.

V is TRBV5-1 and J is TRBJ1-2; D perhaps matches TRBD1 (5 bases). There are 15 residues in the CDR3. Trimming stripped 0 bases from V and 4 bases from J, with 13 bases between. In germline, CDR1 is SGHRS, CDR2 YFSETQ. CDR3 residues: CASSLGQTNVYGYTF. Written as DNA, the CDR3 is TGCGCCAGCAGCTTGGGACAGACGAATGTCTATGGCTACACCTTC.

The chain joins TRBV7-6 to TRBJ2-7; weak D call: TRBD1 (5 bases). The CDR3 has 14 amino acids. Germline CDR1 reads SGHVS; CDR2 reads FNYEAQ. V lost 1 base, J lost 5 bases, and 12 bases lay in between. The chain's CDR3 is CASSLGLGVHEQYF. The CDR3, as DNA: TGTGCCAGCAGCTTAGGTCTAGGGGTGCACGAGCAGTACTTC.

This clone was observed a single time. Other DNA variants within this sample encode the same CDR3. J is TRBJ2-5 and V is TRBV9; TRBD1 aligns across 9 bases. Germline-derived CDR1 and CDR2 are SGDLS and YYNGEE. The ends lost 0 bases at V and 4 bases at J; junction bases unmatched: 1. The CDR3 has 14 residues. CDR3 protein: CASSVGQGGETQYF. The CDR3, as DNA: TGTGCCAGCAGCGTAGGACAGGGGGGAGAGACCCAGTACTTC.

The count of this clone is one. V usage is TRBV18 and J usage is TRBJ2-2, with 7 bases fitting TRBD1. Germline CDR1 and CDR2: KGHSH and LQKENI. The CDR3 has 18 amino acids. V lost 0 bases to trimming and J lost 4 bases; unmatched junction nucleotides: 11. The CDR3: CASSPPGQHYASTGELFF. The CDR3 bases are TGTGCCAGCTCACCACCGGGACAGCATTACGCTAGCACCGGGGAGCTGTTTTTT.

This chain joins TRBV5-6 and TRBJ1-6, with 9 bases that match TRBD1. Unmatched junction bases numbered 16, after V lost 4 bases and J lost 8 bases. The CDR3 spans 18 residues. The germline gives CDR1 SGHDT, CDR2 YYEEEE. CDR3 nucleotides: TGTGCCAGCAGCCAGACCGGGACAGGGAAGGGGGCTGATTCACCCCTCCACTTT. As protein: CASSQTGTGKGADSPLHF.

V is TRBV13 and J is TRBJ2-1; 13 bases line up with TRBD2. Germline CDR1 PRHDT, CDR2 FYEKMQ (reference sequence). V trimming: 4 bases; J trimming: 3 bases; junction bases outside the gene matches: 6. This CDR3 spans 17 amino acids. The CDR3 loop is CASSSGLAGRIYNEQFF. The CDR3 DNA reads TGTGCCAGCAGCTCGGGACTAGCGGGGAGAATCTACAATGAGCAGTTCTTC.

CDR3 sequence: CASSAPGQGNTEAFF. The DNA for the CDR3 is TGTGCCAGCAGTGCCCCGGGACAGGGGAACACTGAAGCTTTCTTT. The chain uses TRBV2 and TRBJ1-1; 9 nucleotides agree with TRBD1. CDR3 length: 15 amino acids. V lost 4 bases and J lost 1; bases outside the gene matches: 4. Germline CDR1 reads SNHLY; CDR2 reads FYNNEI.

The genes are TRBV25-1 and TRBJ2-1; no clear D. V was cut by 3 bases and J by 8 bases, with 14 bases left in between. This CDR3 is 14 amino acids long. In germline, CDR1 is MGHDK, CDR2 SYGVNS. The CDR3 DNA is TGTGCCAGCAGTGACCCCTCCGGCGCGGATGAGCAGTTCTTC. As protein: CASSDPSGADEQFF.

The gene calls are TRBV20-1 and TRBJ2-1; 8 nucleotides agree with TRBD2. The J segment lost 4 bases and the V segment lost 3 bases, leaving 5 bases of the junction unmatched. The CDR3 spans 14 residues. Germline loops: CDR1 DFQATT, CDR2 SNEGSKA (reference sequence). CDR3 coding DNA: TGCAGTGCTAGTATCGGGACTAGTTACAATGAGCAGTTCTTC. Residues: CSASIGTSYNEQFF.

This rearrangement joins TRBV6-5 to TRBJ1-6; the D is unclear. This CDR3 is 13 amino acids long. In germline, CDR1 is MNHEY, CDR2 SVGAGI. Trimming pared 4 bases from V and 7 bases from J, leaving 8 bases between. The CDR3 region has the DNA TGTGCCAGCAGTTTCCCGGGGAATTCACCCCTCCACTTT. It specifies CASSFPGNSPLHF.

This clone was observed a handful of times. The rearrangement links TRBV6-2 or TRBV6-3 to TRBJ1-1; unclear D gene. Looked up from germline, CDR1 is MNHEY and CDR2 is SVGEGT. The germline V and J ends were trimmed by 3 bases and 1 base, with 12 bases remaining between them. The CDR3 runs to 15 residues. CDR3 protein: CASSYSLITNTEAFF. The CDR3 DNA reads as TGTGCCAGCAGTTATTCACTTATTACGAACACTGAAGCTTTCTTT.

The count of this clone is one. This chain's CDR3 is CASSQVNRVGEQFF. CDR3 sequence (DNA): TGTGCCAGCAGCCAAGTTAACAGGGTGGGTGAGCAGTTCTTC. This rearrangement joins TRBV3-1 (or the pseudogene TRBV3-2) to TRBJ2-1; maybe TRBD1 (6 bases). CDR3 size: 14 residues. V was shortened by 1 base and J by 9 bases, with 13 bases between the two germline ends. Germline CDR1 LGHDT, CDR2 YNNKEL (reference sequence).

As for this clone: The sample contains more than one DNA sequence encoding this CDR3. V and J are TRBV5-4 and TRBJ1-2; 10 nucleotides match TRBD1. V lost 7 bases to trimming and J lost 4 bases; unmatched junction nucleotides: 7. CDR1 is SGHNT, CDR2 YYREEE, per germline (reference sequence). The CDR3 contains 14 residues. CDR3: CASRRTGGGYGYTF. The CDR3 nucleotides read TGTGCCAGCCGACGGACAGGGGGAGGCTATGGCTACACCTTC.

CDR3 protein: CASSDGLAGGTGELFF. The CDR3 DNA reads as TGTGCCAGCAGTGACGGTCTAGCGGGGGGGACCGGGGAGCTGTTTTTT. V usage is TRBV6-4 and J usage is TRBJ2-2, with 12 positions matching TRBD2. In germline, CDR1 is MRHNA, CDR2 SNTAGT. CDR3 length equals 16 residues. Trimming took 2 bases from V and 5 from J; bases not matched to a gene: 3.

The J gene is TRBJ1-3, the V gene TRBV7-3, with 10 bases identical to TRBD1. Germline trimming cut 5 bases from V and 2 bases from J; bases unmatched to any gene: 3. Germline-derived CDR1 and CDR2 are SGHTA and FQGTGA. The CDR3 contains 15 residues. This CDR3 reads CASSPGTGAGNTIYF. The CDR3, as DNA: TGTGCCAGCAGCCCCGGGACAGGGGCTGGAAACACCATATATTTT.

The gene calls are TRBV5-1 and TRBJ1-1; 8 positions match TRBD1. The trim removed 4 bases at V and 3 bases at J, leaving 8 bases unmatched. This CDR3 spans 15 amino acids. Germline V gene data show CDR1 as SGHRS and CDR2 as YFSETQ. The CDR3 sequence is CASSRSDRADTEAFF. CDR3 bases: TGCGCCAGCAGCCGTTCGGACAGGGCAGACACTGAAGCTTTCTTT.

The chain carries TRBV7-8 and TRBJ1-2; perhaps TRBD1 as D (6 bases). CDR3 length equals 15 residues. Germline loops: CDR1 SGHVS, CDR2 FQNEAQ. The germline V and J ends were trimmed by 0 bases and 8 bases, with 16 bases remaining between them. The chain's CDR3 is CASSLAETGIQGYTF. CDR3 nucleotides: TGTGCCAGCAGCTTAGCCGAAACAGGGATACAGGGCTACACCTTC.

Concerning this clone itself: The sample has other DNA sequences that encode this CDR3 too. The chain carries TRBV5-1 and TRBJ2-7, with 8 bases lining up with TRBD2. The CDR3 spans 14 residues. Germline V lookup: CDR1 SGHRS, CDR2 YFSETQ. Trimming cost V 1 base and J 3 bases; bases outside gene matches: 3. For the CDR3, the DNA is TGCGCCAGCAGCTTGAGCGGGGGCAACTACGAGCAGTACTTC. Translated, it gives CASSLSGGNYEQYF.

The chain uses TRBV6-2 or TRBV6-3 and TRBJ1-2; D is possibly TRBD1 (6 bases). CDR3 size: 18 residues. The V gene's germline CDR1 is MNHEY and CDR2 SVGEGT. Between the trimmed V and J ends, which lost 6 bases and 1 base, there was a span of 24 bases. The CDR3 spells CASSPGDRRYSGNYGYTF. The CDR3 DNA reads TGTGCCAGCAGCCCTGGCGACAGGAGGTACTCTGGTAACTATGGCTACACCTTC.

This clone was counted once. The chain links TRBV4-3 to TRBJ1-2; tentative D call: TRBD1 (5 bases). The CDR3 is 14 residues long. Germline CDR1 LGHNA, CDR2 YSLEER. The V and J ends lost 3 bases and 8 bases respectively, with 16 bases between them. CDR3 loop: CASSQPGTGGGYTF. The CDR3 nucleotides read TGCGCCAGCAGCCAGCCCGGGACGGGAGGGGGCTACACCTTC.

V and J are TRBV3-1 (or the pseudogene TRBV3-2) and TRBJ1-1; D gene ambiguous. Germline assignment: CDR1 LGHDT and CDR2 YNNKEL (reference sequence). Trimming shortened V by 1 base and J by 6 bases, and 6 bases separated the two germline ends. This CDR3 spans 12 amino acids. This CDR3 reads CASSQGGAEAFF. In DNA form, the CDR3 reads TGTGCCAGCAGCCAAGGGGGAGCTGAAGCTTTCTTT.

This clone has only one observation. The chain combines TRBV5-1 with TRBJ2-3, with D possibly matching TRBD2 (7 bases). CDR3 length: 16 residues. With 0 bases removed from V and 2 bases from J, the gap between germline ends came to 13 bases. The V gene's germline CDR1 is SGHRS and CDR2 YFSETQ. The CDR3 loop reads CASSLEARGPTDTQYF. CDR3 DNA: TGCGCCAGCAGCTTGGAGGCGCGGGGGCCCACAGATACGCAGTATTTT.